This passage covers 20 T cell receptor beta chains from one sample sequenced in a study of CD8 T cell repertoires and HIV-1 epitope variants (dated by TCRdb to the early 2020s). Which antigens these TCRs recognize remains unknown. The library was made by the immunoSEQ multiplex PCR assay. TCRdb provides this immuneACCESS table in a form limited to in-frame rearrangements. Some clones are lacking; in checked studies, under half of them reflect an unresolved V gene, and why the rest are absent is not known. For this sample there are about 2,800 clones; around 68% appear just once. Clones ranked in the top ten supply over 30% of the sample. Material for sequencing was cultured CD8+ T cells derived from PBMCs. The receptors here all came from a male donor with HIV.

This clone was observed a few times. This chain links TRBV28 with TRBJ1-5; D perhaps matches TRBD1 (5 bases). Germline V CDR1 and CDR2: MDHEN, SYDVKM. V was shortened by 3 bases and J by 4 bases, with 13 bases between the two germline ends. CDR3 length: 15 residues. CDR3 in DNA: TGTGCCAGCAGTTTTGCAGGGCCCCCAAATCAGCCCCAGCATTTT. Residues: CASSFAGPPNQPQHF.

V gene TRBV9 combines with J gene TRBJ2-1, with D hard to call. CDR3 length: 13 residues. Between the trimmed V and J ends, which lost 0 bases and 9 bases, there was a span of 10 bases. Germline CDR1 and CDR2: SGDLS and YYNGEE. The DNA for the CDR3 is TGTGCCAGCAGCGTAGGAGGTCGGAGTGAGCAGTTCTTC. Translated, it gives CASSVGGRSEQFF.

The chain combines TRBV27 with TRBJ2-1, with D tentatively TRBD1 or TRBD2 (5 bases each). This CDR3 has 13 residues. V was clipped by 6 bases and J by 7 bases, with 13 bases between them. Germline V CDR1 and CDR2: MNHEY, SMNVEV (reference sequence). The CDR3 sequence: CASREEGFNEQFF. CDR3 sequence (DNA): TGTGCCAGCAGAGAAGAGGGGTTTAATGAGCAGTTCTTC.

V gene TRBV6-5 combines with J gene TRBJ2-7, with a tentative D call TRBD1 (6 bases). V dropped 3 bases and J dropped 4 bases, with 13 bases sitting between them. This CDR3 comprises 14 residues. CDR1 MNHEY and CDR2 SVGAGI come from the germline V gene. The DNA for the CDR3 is TGTGCCAGCAGTTATACCGGACAGAAATACGAGCAGTACTTC. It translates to CASSYTGQKYEQYF.

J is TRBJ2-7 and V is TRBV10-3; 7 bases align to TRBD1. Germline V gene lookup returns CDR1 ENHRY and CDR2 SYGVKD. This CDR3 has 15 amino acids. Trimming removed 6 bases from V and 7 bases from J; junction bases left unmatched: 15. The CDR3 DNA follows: TGTGCCATCAGAGGCTTCCAGGGGGAGAAGGTGGAGCAGTACTTC. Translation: CAIRGFQGEKVEQYF.

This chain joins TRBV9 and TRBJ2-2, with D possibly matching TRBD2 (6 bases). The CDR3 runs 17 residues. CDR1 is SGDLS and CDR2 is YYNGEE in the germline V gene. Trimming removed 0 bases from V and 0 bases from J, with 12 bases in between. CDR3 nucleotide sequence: TGTGCCAGCAGCGTAGCTAGGGGAGGAACGAACACCGGGGAGCTGTTTTTT. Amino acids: CASSVARGGTNTGELFF.

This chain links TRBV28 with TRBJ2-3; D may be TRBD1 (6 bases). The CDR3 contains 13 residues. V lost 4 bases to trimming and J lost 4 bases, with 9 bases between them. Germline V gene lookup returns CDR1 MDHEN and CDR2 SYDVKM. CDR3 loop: CASSWTAADTQYF. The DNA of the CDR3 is TGTGCCAGCAGTTGGACAGCCGCAGATACGCAGTATTTT.

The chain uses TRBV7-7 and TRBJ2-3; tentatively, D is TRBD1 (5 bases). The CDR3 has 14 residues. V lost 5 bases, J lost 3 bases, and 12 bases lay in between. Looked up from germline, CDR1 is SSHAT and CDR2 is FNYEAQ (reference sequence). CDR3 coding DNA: TGTGCCAGCAGCACCGGGCACAGGACAGATACGCAGTATTTT. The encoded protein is CASSTGHRTDTQYF.

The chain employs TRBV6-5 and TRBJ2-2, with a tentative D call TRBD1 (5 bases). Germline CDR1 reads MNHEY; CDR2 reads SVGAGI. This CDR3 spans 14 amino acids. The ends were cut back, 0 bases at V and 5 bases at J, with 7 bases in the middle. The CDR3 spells CASSYSQGTGELFF. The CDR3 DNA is TGTGCCAGCAGTTACTCGCAGGGAACCGGGGAGCTGTTTTTT.

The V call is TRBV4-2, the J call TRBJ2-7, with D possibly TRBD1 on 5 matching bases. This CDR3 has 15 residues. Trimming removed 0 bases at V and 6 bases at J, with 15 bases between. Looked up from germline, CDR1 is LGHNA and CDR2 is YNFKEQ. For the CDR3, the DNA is TGTGCCAGCAGCCAAGACCCTTTGGGGCCTTCCGAGCAGTACTTC. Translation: CASSQDPLGPSEQYF.

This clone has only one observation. The CDR3 spells CASSSEASGSETQYF. CDR3 in DNA: TGTGCCAGTAGTAGTGAGGCTAGCGGGAGTGAGACCCAGTACTTC. The chain couples TRBV19 to TRBJ2-5, with TRBD2 identical over 10 bases. Germline loops: CDR1 LNHDA, CDR2 SQIVND (reference sequence). V gave up 4 bases and J gave up 5 bases; unmatched junction bases: 7. The CDR3 extends over 15 amino acids.

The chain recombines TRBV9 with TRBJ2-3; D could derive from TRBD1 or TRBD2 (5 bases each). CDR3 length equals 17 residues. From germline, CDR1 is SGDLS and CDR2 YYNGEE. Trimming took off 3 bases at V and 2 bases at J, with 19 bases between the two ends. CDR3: CASSGDGLRANTDTQYF. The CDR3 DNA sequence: TGTGCCAGCAGCGGGGACGGTTTAAGGGCTAACACAGATACGCAGTATTTT.

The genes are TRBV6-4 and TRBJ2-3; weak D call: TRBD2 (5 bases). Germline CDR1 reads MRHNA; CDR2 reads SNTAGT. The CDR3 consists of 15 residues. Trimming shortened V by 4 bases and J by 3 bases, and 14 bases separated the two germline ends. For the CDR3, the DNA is TGTGCCAGCAGTGGGGAGAGGGCCGGGACAGATACGCAGTATTTT. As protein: CASSGERAGTDTQYF.

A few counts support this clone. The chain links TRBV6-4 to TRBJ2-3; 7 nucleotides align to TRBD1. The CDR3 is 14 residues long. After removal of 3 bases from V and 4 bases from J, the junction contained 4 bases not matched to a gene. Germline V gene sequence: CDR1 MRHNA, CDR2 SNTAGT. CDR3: CASSEEGAADTQYF. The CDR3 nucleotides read TGTGCCAGCAGTGAAGAGGGGGCGGCAGATACGCAGTATTTT.

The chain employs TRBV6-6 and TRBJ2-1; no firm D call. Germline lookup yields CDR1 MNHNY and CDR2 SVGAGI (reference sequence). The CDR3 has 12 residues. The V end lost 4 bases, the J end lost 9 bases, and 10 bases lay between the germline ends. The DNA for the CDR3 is TGTGCCAGCAGTTGGTCCGGCGGTGAGCAGTTCTTC. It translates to CASSWSGGEQFF.

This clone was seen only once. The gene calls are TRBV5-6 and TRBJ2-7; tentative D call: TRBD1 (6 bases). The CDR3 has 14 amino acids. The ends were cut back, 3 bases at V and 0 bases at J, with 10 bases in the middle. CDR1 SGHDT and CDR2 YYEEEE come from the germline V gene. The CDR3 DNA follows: TGTGCCAGCAGCTCCGTGACAGGCTCCTACGAGCAGTACTTC. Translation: CASSSVTGSYEQYF.

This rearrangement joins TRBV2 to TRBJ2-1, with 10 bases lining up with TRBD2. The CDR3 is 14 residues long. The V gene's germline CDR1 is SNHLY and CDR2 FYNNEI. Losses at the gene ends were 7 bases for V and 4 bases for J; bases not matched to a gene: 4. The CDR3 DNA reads TGTGCCAGCAAGATGACTAGCGGGTACAATGAGCAGTTCTTC. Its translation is CASKMTSGYNEQFF. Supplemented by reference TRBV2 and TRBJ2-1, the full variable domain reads EPEVTQTPSHQVTQMGQEVILRCVPISNHLYFYWYRQILGQKVEFLVSFYNNEISEKSEIFDDQFSVERPDGSNFTLKIRSTKLEDSAMYFCASKMTSGYNEQFFGPGTRLTVL.

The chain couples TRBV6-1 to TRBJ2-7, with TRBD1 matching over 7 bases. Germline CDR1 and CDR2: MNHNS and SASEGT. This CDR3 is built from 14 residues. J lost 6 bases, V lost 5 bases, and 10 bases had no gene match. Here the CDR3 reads CASSRDRDSGEQYF. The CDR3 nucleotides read TGTGCCAGCAGTCGAGACAGGGATTCGGGCGAGCAGTACTTC.

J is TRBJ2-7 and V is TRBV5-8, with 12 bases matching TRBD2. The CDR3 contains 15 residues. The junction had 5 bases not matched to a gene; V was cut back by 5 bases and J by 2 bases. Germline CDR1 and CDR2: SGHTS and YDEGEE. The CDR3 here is CASRLTSGRTYEQYF. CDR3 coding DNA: TGTGCCAGCAGACTTACTAGCGGGAGGACCTACGAGCAGTACTTC.

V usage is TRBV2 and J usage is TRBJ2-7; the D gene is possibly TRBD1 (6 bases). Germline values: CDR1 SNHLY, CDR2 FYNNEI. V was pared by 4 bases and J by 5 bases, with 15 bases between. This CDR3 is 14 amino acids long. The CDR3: CASSARGSPHEQYF. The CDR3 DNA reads TGTGCCAGCAGTGCGAGGGGGTCCCCCCACGAGCAGTACTTC.